These T cell receptor beta chains were read from a single sample in a study of identical twins. One entry per CDR3 protein results from TCRdb running MiXCR on the 5' RACE reads. The table has around 100,000 distinct CDR3 sequences, just under 6% seen once. The sample was memory T cells sorted from blood. The origin of the receptors is a woman in her fifties or sixties in good health. The conserved cysteine and the conserved F or W are not part of the CDR3 here.

V	length	J	CDR3
TRBV19	13	TRBJ1-5	ASSIGDTANQPQH
TRBV12-3/TRBV12-4	13	TRBJ2-2	ASSPRDRNTGELF
TRBV4-1	13	TRBJ2-7	ASSPHTTNSYEQY
TRBV30	12	TRBJ2-3	AWTSGTNTDTQY
TRBV9	13	TRBJ2-2	ASSVGTEGTGELF
TRBV5-6	12	TRBJ2-3	ASRGTESTDTQY
TRBV6-2/TRBV6-3	14	TRBJ2-1	ASSYSAGGPYNEQF
TRBV6-6	11	TRBJ1-5	ASRDRGNQPQH
TRBV19	11	TRBJ1-2	ASRVRANYGYT
TRBV20-1	18	TRBJ1-5	SAYSPGQGARTNSNQPQH
TRBV6-5	13	TRBJ2-1	ASTTGLAGYNEQF
TRBV3-1	9	TRBJ2-7	ASSQTWEQY
TRBV20-1	12	TRBJ2-4	SALPHLASNIQY
TRBV5-1	11	TRBJ2-1	ASSRNPGNEQF
TRBV4-2	11	TRBJ2-3	ASSQDPGDTQY
TRBV7-7	14	TRBJ2-2	ASSSPSGVFAGELF
TRBV5-1	12	TRBJ2-3	ASSWRPGTDTQY
TRBV7-9	12	TRBJ2-1	ASSPRAYNNEQF
TRBV24-1	15	TRBJ2-3	ATARSSGRVQTDTQY
TRBV9	15	TRBJ1-1	ASSEGLVGPKNTEAF
TRBV9	15	TRBJ2-3	ASSVERGLGVTDTQY
TRBV20-1	11	TRBJ2-5	SGWLAGEETQY
TRBV20-1	11	TRBJ2-7	SARGLDWYEQY
TRBV4-1	13	TRBJ1-1	ASSYKVGQGEGAF
TRBV20-1	11	TRBJ1-1	SATSVTSIEAF
TRBV5-4	15	TRBJ2-5	ASSLALPGPGGETQY
TRBV29-1	15	TRBJ2-3	SVDSKQQAARTDTQY
TRBV14	11	TRBJ2-3	ASSQDNGITQY
TRBV6-5	14	TRBJ1-1	ASSYQRTGGAEGAF
TRBV20-1	15	TRBJ2-4	SARMVREFIAKNIQY
TRBV4-1	13	TRBJ1-1	ASSQRLGGHTEAF
TRBV24-1	12	TRBJ2-2	ATTGTANTGELF
TRBV29-1	12	TRBJ2-1	SVDTPGTDNEQF
TRBV30	10	TRBJ2-3	ASRDYTDTQY
TRBV9	12	TRBJ1-2	ASSPYGRDYGYT
TRBV11-3	14	TRBJ2-3	ASSSPPGGSTDTQY
TRBV13	13	TRBJ2-1	ASSLELAGINEQF
TRBV10-2	13	TRBJ2-2	ASSGSGANTGELF
TRBV7-8	13	TRBJ2-1	ASSLASVAGNEQF
TRBV5-5	12	TRBJ1-1	ASSSRDANTEAF
TRBV5-1	15	TRBJ2-1	ASSISGLAGGRNEQF
TRBV18	15	TRBJ2-1	ASSPFRTSGSSDEQF
TRBV6-5	10	TRBJ2-7	ASSPTAYEQY